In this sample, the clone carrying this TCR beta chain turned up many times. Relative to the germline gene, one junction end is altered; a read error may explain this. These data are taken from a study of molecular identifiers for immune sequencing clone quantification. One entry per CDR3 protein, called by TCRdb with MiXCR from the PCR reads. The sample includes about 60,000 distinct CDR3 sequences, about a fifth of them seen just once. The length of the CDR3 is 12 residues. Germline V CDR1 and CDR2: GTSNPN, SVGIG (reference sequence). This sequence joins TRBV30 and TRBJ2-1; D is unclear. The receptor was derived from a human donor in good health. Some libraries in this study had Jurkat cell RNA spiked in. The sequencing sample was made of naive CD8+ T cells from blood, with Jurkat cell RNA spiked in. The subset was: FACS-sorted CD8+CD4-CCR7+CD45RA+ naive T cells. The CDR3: CAWGVNRPEQFF. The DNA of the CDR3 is TGTGCCTGGGGTGTAAACCGGCCTGAGCAGTTCTTC.